The entry below gives a single T cell receptor beta chain sequence along with its context. Germline V gene lookup returns CDR1 SGHTA and CDR2 FQGNSA. With 4 bases clipped from V and 6 bases from J, the junction kept 3 bases outside the gene matches. The CDR3 is 13 residues long. This sample is part of a study of blood T cell repertoires in COVID-19. At the level of the study: COVID-19 samples, acute and convalescent, were from the United States, Italy and Spain.

The data were produced by immunoSEQ multiplex PCR, yet TCRdb's version contains in-frame clones alone and is incomplete. The data contain about 130,000 clones, about 85% of them singletons. This receptor was taken from a man between 40 and 49 years old with active or convalescent COVID-19. V and J are TRBV7-2 and TRBJ1-2, with 9 bases lining up with TRBD1. The specimen was peripheral blood. DNA of the CDR3: TGTGCCAGCAGCTCCCGGGACAGGGATGGCTACACCTTC. Translated: CASSSRDRDGYTF.